The 27 T cell receptor beta chains presented below share a single source sample, sequenced in a study of blood T cell repertoires in COVID-19. Sequencing used immunoSEQ multiplex PCR; TCRdb keeps in-frame clones, though not all of them. Of just over 150,000 clones detected, approximately 92% appear once; the ten largest clones hold about 5%. Sequenced: peripheral blood. These receptors were collected from a woman in her forties or fifties with acute or convalescent COVID-19.

The chain carries TRBV18 and TRBJ1-5; D unclear. CDR3 length: 14 residues. The germline V and J ends were trimmed by 3 bases and 4 bases, with 10 bases remaining between them. Germline lookup yields CDR1 KGHSH and CDR2 LQKENI. CDR3 region: CASSPREVNQPQHF. CDR3 DNA: TGTGCCAGCTCACCGCGAGAGGTAAATCAGCCCCAGCATTTT.

The rearrangement uses TRBV18 and TRBJ2-3, with 10 nucleotides matching TRBD1. Per the germline V gene, CDR1 is KGHSH and CDR2 is LQKENI. There are 16 residues in the CDR3. V was clipped by 3 bases and J by 1 base; unmatched bases: 4. The CDR3 DNA is TGTGCCAGCTCACCCCCGACAGGGGGCGGCACAGATACGCAGTATTTT. This codes for CASSPPTGGGTDTQYF. The full variable domain, with the rest looked up from reference TRBV18 and TRBJ2-3, is NAGVMQNPRHLVRRRGQEARLRCSPMKGHSHVYWYRQLPEEGLKFMVYLQKENIIDESGMPKERFSAEFPKEGPSILRIQQVVRGDSAAYFCASSPPTGGGTDTQYFGPGTRLTVL.

This chain connects TRBV10-3 to TRBJ2-7; perhaps TRBD2 as D (6 bases). V was pared by 6 bases and J by 6 bases, with 12 bases between. The length of the CDR3 is 12 residues. The germline gives CDR1 ENHRY, CDR2 SYGVKD. The DNA for the CDR3 is TGTGCCATCAGGGGAGGTGGGGCCGAGCAGTACTTC. It specifies CAIRGGGAEQYF.

The V call is TRBV18, the J call TRBJ2-3; 8 bases match TRBD1. Trimming cost V 3 bases and J 8 bases; bases outside gene matches: 16. The germline gives CDR1 KGHSH, CDR2 LQKENI. There are 17 residues in the CDR3. The CDR3 here is CASSPSSGQGPSGTQYF. The CDR3 DNA follows: TGTGCCAGCTCACCTAGTTCCGGACAGGGACCATCGGGTACGCAGTATTTT.

The chain recombines TRBV3-1 (or the pseudogene TRBV3-2) with TRBJ2-2; D is unresolved. There are 13 residues in the CDR3. The germline V gene encodes CDR1 LGHDT and CDR2 YNNKEL (reference sequence). The V end lost 0 bases, the J end lost 7 bases, and 6 bases lay between the germline ends. CDR3 amino acids: CASSQDEIGELFF. The CDR3, as DNA: TGTGCCAGCAGCCAAGATGAGATCGGGGAGCTGTTTTTT.

The V call is TRBV29-1, the J call TRBJ2-3, with 15 bases fitting TRBD2. The CDR3 has 17 residues. V lost 3 bases, J lost 1 base, and 5 bases stayed unmatched. The germline V gene has CDR1 SQVTM and CDR2 ANQGSEA. CDR3 loop: CSVEGLAGGVGTDTQYF. The CDR3 DNA is TGCAGCGTTGAGGGACTAGCGGGGGGAGTGGGCACAGATACGCAGTATTTT.

V and J are TRBV9 and TRBJ1-4; 9 bases match TRBD1. The germline CDR1 and CDR2 sequences are SGDLS and YYNGEE. The trim removed 0 bases at V and 2 bases at J, leaving 2 bases unmatched. The CDR3 is 16 residues long. The DNA of the CDR3 is TGTGCCAGCAGCGTAGAAGGACAGGGGACTAATGAAAAACTGTTTTTT. It is translated as CASSVEGQGTNEKLFF.

The chain combines TRBV7-6 with TRBJ1-5; TRBD1 is a possible D gene (6 bases). The ends were cut back, 0 bases at V and 2 bases at J, with 8 bases in the middle. The CDR3 spans 15 residues. CDR1 is SGHVS and CDR2 is FNYEAQ in the germline V gene. The CDR3 loop reads CASSLASGGNQPQHF. In DNA, the CDR3 is TGTGCCAGCAGCTTAGCTTCAGGGGGCAATCAGCCCCAGCATTTT.

The chain has TRBV5-1 and TRBJ1-5; 7 nucleotides align to TRBD1. Germline V lookup: CDR1 SGHRS, CDR2 YFSETQ. The CDR3 length is 15 residues. J was trimmed by 2 bases and V by 0 bases; bases with no gene match: 2. CDR3 loop: CASSLGGQGNQPQHF. The DNA for the CDR3 is TGCGCCAGCAGCTTGGGAGGACAGGGCAATCAGCCCCAGCATTTT.

This sequence joins TRBV9 and TRBJ1-2, with D tentatively TRBD1 (6 bases). The V gene lost 4 bases and the J gene lost 8 bases, with 12 bases spanning the gap. This CDR3 comprises 12 residues. Germline assignment: CDR1 SGDLS and CDR2 YYNGEE. The CDR3, as DNA: TGTGCCAGCAGCTCTACAGGGAGAGGCTACACCTTC. Translated: CASSSTGRGYTF.

The rearrangement uses TRBV11-1 and TRBJ2-1; the D gene is possibly TRBD1 (6 bases). The CDR3 totals 14 residues. V gave up 3 bases and J gave up 9 bases, with 15 bases separating them. The V gene's germline CDR1 is SGHAT and CDR2 FQDESV (reference sequence). The CDR3 DNA is TGTGCCAGCAGCTTGTCCCGGGACACAAGTGAGCAGTTCTTC. It specifies CASSLSRDTSEQFF.

The rearrangement uses TRBV19 and TRBJ1-5; D is uncertain. Germline CDR1 LNHDA, CDR2 SQIVND (reference sequence). Trimming took 0 bases from V and 4 from J, leaving 16 bases between them. The CDR3 sequence is 17 residues long. CDR3 sequence: CASSIEVAAGGNQPQHF. DNA for the CDR3: TGTGCCAGTAGTATAGAGGTAGCGGCGGGAGGGAATCAGCCCCAGCATTTT. Variable domain in full (rest from reference TRBV19 and TRBJ1-5): DGGITQSPKYLFRKEGQNVTLSCEQNLNHDAMYWYRQDPGQGLRLIYYSQIVNDFQKGDIAEGYSVSREKKESFPLTVTSAQKNPTAFYLCASSIEVAAGGNQPQHFGDGTRLSIL.

The chain links TRBV19 to TRBJ1-6; a weak D match, TRBD1 (5 bases). Germline loops: CDR1 LNHDA, CDR2 SQIVND (reference sequence). The length of the CDR3 is 16 residues. V was cut by 4 bases and J by 7 bases, with 17 bases left in between. The CDR3: CASSTSNRIGNSPLHF. The CDR3 DNA is TGTGCCAGTAGTACATCCAACAGGATTGGGAATTCACCCCTCCACTTT.

This clone has a handful of counts. The gene calls are TRBV5-4 and TRBJ1-6; D call uncertain. The CDR3 has 17 amino acids. With 3 bases removed from V and 3 bases from J, the gap between germline ends came to 16 bases. Germline CDR1 is SGHNT and CDR2 is YYREEE (reference sequence). In nucleotides, the CDR3 is TGTGCCAGCAGCTCCAATCCCCGGTTACTCTATAATTCACCCCTCCACTTT. This translates into CASSSNPRLLYNSPLHF. Variable domain in full (rest from reference TRBV5-4 and TRBJ1-6): ETGVTQSPTHLIKTRGQQVTLRCSSQSGHNTVSWYQQALGQGPQFIFQYYREEENGRGNFPPRFSGLQFPNYSSELNVNALELDDSALYLCASSSNPRLLYNSPLHFGNGTRLTVT.

This clone came up a few times. The chain employs TRBV4-1 and TRBJ1-6; D not certain. V was clipped by 0 bases and J by 8 bases, with 5 bases between them. There are 13 residues in the CDR3. CDR1 is MGHRA, CDR2 YSYEKL, per germline. The CDR3 sequence is CASSQDRDSPLHF. In nucleotides, the CDR3 is TGCGCCAGCAGCCAAGATAGAGATTCACCCCTCCACTTT.

The chain is built from TRBV12-3 or TRBV12-4 and TRBJ1-2, with 8 nucleotides matching TRBD1. The CDR3 loop spans 13 amino acids. With V trimmed by 8 bases and J by 7 bases, 9 bases remained unmatched. The CDR3 region has the DNA TGTGCCAGCGGAAGAGACAGGGGAGGTGGCTACACCTTC. Its protein is CASGRDRGGGYTF.

The chain joins TRBV5-4 to TRBJ1-2, with 9 nucleotides matching TRBD1. J gave up 3 bases and V 5 bases, and 11 bases lay outside the gene matches. Germline-derived CDR1 and CDR2 are SGHNT and YYREEE (reference sequence). This CDR3 has 16 residues. The CDR3 bases are TGTGCCAGCAGGTCTACAGGGGGCGAAACCCACTATGGCTACACCTTC. It codes for CASRSTGGETHYGYTF. The variable domain in full, completed from reference TRBV5-4 and TRBJ1-2, reads ETGVTQSPTHLIKTRGQQVTLRCSSQSGHNTVSWYQQALGQGPQFIFQYYREEENGRGNFPPRFSGLQFPNYSSELNVNALELDDSALYLCASRSTGGETHYGYTFGSGTRLTVV.

The chain combines TRBV2 with TRBJ2-1; TRBD2 aligns across 11 bases. CDR1 SNHLY and CDR2 FYNNEI come from the germline V gene. The trim removed 6 bases at V and 3 bases at J, leaving 4 bases unmatched. The CDR3 sequence is 15 residues long. The CDR3: CASSVTSGSYNEQFF. CDR3 DNA: TGTGCCAGCAGCGTAACTAGCGGGAGCTACAATGAGCAGTTCTTC. The whole variable domain, filled in from reference TRBV2 and TRBJ2-1, reads EPEVTQTPSHQVTQMGQEVILRCVPISNHLYFYWYRQILGQKVEFLVSFYNNEISEKSEIFDDQFSVERPDGSNFTLKIRSTKLEDSAMYFCASSVTSGSYNEQFFGPGTRLTVL.

The chain employs TRBV12-3 or TRBV12-4 and TRBJ1-2, with D unclear. V dropped 4 bases and J dropped 1 base, with 4 bases sitting between them. The CDR3 contains 12 residues. The CDR3 region is CASSYSNYGYTF. CDR3 DNA sequence: TGTGCCAGCAGTTACAGTAACTATGGCTACACCTTC.

The rearrangement links TRBV19 to TRBJ2-2, with D possibly being TRBD2 (5 bases). Per the germline V gene, CDR1 is LNHDA and CDR2 is SQIVND (reference sequence). V lost 4 bases to trimming and J lost 0 bases, with 9 bases between them. The CDR3 runs to 15 residues. The CDR3 DNA sequence: TGTGCCAGTAGTAGGACTGACGCGAACACCGGGGAGCTGTTTTTT. Its protein is CASSRTDANTGELFF. The complete variable domain, with remaining parts taken from reference TRBV19 and TRBJ2-2, reads DGGITQSPKYLFRKEGQNVTLSCEQNLNHDAMYWYRQDPGQGLRLIYYSQIVNDFQKGDIAEGYSVSREKKESFPLTVTSAQKNPTAFYLCASSRTDANTGELFFGEGSRLTVL.

V and J are TRBV20-1 and TRBJ1-1; D remains unclear. This CDR3 has 10 residues. V lost 6 bases and J lost 7, with 9 bases in between. CDR1 and CDR2 from the germline V gene are DFQATT and SNEGSKA (reference sequence). CDR3: CSASRDEAFF. CDR3 nucleotide sequence: TGCAGTGCCTCGAGGGATGAAGCTTTCTTT.

The chain joins TRBV15 to TRBJ1-5; D unclear. The CDR3 sequence is 16 residues long. Germline V gene sequence: CDR1 LNHNV, CDR2 YYDKDF (reference sequence). Deletions cut 1 base from V and 5 bases from J, with 15 bases between. For the CDR3, the DNA is TGTGCCACCAGCAGAGTGGGCCGGCTCGAAGATCAGCCCCAGCATTTT. Its translation: CATSRVGRLEDQPQHF. The full variable domain, with the rest looked up from reference TRBV15 and TRBJ1-5, is DAMVIQNPRYQVTQFGKPVTLSCSQTLNHNVMYWYQQKSSQAPKLLFHYYDKDFNNEADTPDNFQSRRPNTSFCFLDIRSPGLGDTAMYLCATSRVGRLEDQPQHFGDGTRLSIL.

V gene TRBV24-1 combines with J gene TRBJ1-1; D not resolved. The germline V gene encodes CDR1 KGHDR and CDR2 SFDVKD. This CDR3 region has 12 residues. Trimming stripped 5 bases from V and 1 base from J, with 4 bases between. CDR3 DNA: TGTGCCACCAGTGGAGAGAACACTGAAGCTTTCTTT. Translating it yields CATSGENTEAFF.

The gene calls are TRBV5-6 and TRBJ2-7; 11 nucleotides agree with TRBD2. CDR1 SGHDT and CDR2 YYEEEE come from the germline V gene. With 1 base clipped from V and 0 bases from J, the junction kept 0 bases outside the gene matches. This CDR3 comprises 15 residues. The CDR3 DNA reads TGTGCCAGCAGCTTGACTAGCGGGGGCTCCTACGAGCAGTACTTC. It encodes CASSLTSGGSYEQYF.

The rearrangement joins TRBV6-9 to TRBJ1-6; 10 positions match TRBD1. The germline V gene has CDR1 MNHGY and CDR2 SVAAGI. This CDR3 spans 18 amino acids. V was pared by 0 bases and J by 6 bases, with 8 bases of the junction left unmatched. CDR3 coding DNA: TGTGCCAGCAGTTATTCGGTTTTAGGGGACAGGGGTAATTCACCCCTCCACTTT. Amino acids: CASSYSVLGDRGNSPLHF.

V is TRBV2 and J is TRBJ2-2; tentative D call: TRBD1 (6 bases). Germline V gene sequence: CDR1 SNHLY, CDR2 FYNNEI. V was pared by 6 bases and J by 6 bases, with 8 bases between. There are 12 residues in the CDR3. CDR3 sequence reads: CASSEGAGELFF. The CDR3, as DNA: TGTGCCAGCAGCGAGGGGGCCGGGGAGCTGTTTTTT.

The chain links TRBV24-1 to TRBJ2-1; unclear D gene. Germline V gene data show CDR1 as KGHDR and CDR2 as SFDVKD. Trimming took 5 bases from V and 4 from J, leaving 8 bases between them. The CDR3 has 13 amino acids. This CDR3 reads CATSGVGYNEQFF. Written as DNA, the CDR3 is TGTGCCACCAGTGGGGTCGGGTACAATGAGCAGTTCTTC.